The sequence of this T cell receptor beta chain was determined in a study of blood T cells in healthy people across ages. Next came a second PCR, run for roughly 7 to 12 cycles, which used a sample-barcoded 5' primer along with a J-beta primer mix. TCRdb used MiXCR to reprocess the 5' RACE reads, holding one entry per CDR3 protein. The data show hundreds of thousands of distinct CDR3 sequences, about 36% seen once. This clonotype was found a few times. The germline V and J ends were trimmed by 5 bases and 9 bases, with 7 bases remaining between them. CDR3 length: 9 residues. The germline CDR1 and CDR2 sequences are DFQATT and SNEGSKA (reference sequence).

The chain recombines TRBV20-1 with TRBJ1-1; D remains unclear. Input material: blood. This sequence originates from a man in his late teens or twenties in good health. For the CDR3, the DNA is TGCAGTGCTGGGCCTAAAGCTTTCTTT. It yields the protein CSAGPKAFF.